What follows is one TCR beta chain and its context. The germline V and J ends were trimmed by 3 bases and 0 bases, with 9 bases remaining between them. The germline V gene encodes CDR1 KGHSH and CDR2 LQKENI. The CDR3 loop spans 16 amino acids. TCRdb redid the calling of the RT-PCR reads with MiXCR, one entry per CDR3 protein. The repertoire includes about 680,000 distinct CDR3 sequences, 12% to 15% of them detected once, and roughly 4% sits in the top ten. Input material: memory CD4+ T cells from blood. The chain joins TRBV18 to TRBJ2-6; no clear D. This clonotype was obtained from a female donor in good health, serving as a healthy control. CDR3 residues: CASSPGSVSGANVLTF. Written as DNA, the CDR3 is TGTGCCAGCTCACCGGGCTCAGTCTCTGGGGCCAACGTCCTGACTTTC.